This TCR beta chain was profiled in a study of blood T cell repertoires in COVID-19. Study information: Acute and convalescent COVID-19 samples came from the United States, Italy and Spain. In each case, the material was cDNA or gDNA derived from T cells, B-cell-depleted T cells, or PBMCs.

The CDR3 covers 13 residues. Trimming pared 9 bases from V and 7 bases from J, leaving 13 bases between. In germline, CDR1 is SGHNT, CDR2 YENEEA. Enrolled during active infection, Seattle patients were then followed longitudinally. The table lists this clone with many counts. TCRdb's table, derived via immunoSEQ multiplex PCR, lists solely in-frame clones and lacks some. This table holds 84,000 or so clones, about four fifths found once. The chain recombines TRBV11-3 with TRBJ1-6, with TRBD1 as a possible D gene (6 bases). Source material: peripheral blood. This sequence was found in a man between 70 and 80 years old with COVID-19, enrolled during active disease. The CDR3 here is CASRQVGNSPLHF. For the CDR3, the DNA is TGTGCCAGTCGACAGGTCGGGAATTCACCCCTCCACTTT.